This passage covers 27 T cell receptor beta chains from one sample sequenced in a study of T cells in Graves' hyperthyroidism and ophthalmopathy. Amplification targeted TCR beta CDR3 regions from RNA transcripts. Primed by the HTBI set, a first-round RT-PCR was run on the TCR CDR3. TCRdb analysed the multiplex PCR reads with MiXCR anew, one entry per CDR3 protein. This table has 300,000 to 350,000 distinct CDR3 sequences, roughly 20% appearing once. Specimen: blood. The receptor source for this set is a woman aged 45-65 years with Graves' hyperthyroidism.

This clonotype has ten or more counts. This chain uses TRBV10-3 with TRBJ2-1, with unresolved D. V dropped 3 bases and J dropped 2 bases, with 2 bases sitting between them. The CDR3 covers 12 residues. Germline CDR1 is ENHRY and CDR2 is SYGVKD. CDR3 region: CAISDTYNEQFF. Here the CDR3 DNA reads TGTGCCATCAGTGACACCTACAATGAGCAGTTCTTC.

The chain carries TRBV12-3 or TRBV12-4 and TRBJ2-7, with D possibly TRBD1 on 7 matching bases. V shed 6 bases and J shed 3 bases, with 12 bases lying between them. The length of the CDR3 is 13 residues. The CDR3 reads CASSGGQLYEQYF. CDR3 DNA: TGTGCCAGCAGCGGGGGACAGCTCTACGAGCAGTACTTC.

The V and J genes are TRBV28 and TRBJ2-1; 7 bases are shared with TRBD1. The CDR3 has 16 residues. V shed 5 bases, J shed 5 bases, and the junction held 12 bases outside the gene matches. CDR1 is MDHEN, CDR2 SYDVKM, per germline. The CDR3 protein is CASSTSDRDSNNEQFF. In DNA, the CDR3 is TGTGCCAGCAGTACATCCGACAGGGATTCTAACAATGAGCAGTTCTTC.

This clonotype came up many times. This chain connects TRBV2 to TRBJ1-3, with 7 bases lining up with TRBD1. Germline V gene sequence: CDR1 SNHLY, CDR2 FYNNEI. The CDR3 has 15 amino acids. J lost 3 bases, V lost 4 bases, and 6 bases had no gene match. In nucleotides, the CDR3 is TGTGCCAGCAGTGCGCAGGGGGTATTTGGAAACACCATATATTTT. The encoded protein is CASSAQGVFGNTIYF.

This chain links TRBV20-1 with TRBJ1-3; no definite D call. The germline V gene has CDR1 DFQATT and CDR2 SNEGSKA (reference sequence). Trimming took off 5 bases at V and 0 bases at J, with 11 bases between the two ends. This CDR3 has 14 residues. As DNA, the CDR3 is TGCAGTGCTGCGGACCCCTCCTCTGGAAACACCATATATTTT. Amino acids: CSAADPSSGNTIYF.

The CDR3 sequence: CASSPRDSKDTQYF. CDR3 sequence (DNA): TGTGCCAGCAGTCCCCGGGACTCAAAAGATACGCAGTATTTT. The chain joins TRBV6-1 to TRBJ2-3; a possible D gene is TRBD2 (6 bases). This CDR3 comprises 14 residues. The ends were cut back, 5 bases at V and 5 bases at J, with 14 bases in the middle. CDR1 is MNHNS, CDR2 SASEGT, per germline.

This clonotype has ten or more counts. CDR3 protein: CASSQDISGANVLTF. DNA of the CDR3: TGTGCCAGCAGCCAAGACATATCTGGGGCCAACGTCCTGACTTTC. The chain employs TRBV3-1 and TRBJ2-6; the D is unclear. The length of the CDR3 is 15 residues. Trimming pared 0 bases from V and 1 base from J, leaving 4 bases between. The germline CDR1 and CDR2 sequences are LGHDT and YNNKEL (reference sequence).

This rearrangement joins TRBV9 to TRBJ2-2; unclear D gene. V lost 4 bases, J lost 6 bases, and 10 bases lay in between. Per the germline V gene, CDR1 is SGDLS and CDR2 is YYNGEE. The CDR3 sequence is 13 residues long. CDR3 residues: CASSLEAAGELFF. The DNA for the CDR3 is TGTGCCAGCAGCCTTGAGGCCGCCGGGGAGCTGTTTTTT.

This clonotype was counted only a few times. The genes are TRBV6-2 or TRBV6-3 and TRBJ2-7; possible D gene TRBD1, 5 bases. CDR3 length equals 17 residues. V was trimmed by 2 bases and J by 3 bases, leaving 20 bases between them. CDR1 MNHEY and CDR2 SVGEGT come from the germline V gene. The CDR3 loop is CASSYGLRVKSLYEQYF. Here the CDR3 DNA reads TGTGCCAGCAGTTACGGCCTCAGGGTAAAATCCCTCTACGAGCAGTACTTC.

This rearrangement joins TRBV5-4 to TRBJ2-5; 14 bases match TRBD2. CDR3 length: 17 residues. The germline CDR1 and CDR2 sequences are SGHNT and YYREEE (reference sequence). Trimming removed 4 bases from V and 3 bases from J; junction bases left unmatched: 8. In nucleotides, the CDR3 is TGTGCCAGCAGCGACGAGCCGGGACTAGCGGGAGAAGAGACCCAGTACTTC. Protein sequence: CASSDEPGLAGEETQYF.

About this clonotype: An end of the junction differs from the germline gene, which may be a read error. V is TRBV28 and J is TRBJ1-2; D unclear. The CDR3 has 14 amino acids. Germline lookup yields CDR1 MDHEN and CDR2 SYDVKM. The CDR3 loop is CASSSLPSNCGYTF. CDR3 in DNA: TGTGCCAGCAGTTCCCTGCCCAGCAACTGTGGCTACACCTTC.

The chain carries TRBV9 and TRBJ2-2, with 9 bases matching TRBD2. The trim removed 7 bases at V and 5 bases at J, leaving 9 bases unmatched. This CDR3 region has 15 residues. Looked up from germline, CDR1 is SGDLS and CDR2 is YYNGEE. The CDR3 DNA sequence: TGTGCCAGCGGAAATAGCGGGAGTAATACCGGGGAGCTGTTTTTT. It specifies CASGNSGSNTGELFF. Filled out from reference TRBV9 and TRBJ2-2, the complete variable domain reads DSGVTQTPKHLITATGQRVTLRCSPRSGDLSVYWYQQSLDQGLQFLIQYYNGEERAKGNILERFSAQQFPDLHSELNLSSLELGDSALYFCASGNSGSNTGELFFGEGSRLTVL.

The CDR3 spells CASSSRRTGTGGRGYTF. In DNA form, the CDR3 reads TGCGCCAGCAGCTCCAGACGAACCGGGACAGGGGGCAGAGGCTACACCTTC. This chain joins TRBV5-1 and TRBJ1-2; TRBD1 matches at 12 bases. Germline V gene sequence: CDR1 SGHRS, CDR2 YFSETQ. The CDR3 runs 17 residues. J gave up 8 bases and V 3 bases, and 14 bases lay outside the gene matches.

The CDR3 loop reads CATSRGTGTASYNEKLFF. CDR3 DNA: TGTGCCACCAGCAGAGGGACCGGGACAGCAAGTTATAATGAAAAACTGTTTTTT. This sequence joins TRBV15 and TRBJ1-4; 7 bases fit TRBD1. The CDR3 consists of 18 residues. The germline V gene encodes CDR1 LNHNV and CDR2 YYDKDF (reference sequence). After removal of 1 base from V and 4 bases from J, the junction contained 12 bases not matched to a gene.

CDR3 sequence (DNA): TGTGCCAGCAGTGACGTCATCTCCTACGAGCAGTACTTC. It codes for CASSDVISYEQYF. The chain has TRBV2 and TRBJ2-7; D uncertain. This CDR3 is built from 13 residues. The V end lost 3 bases, the J end lost 0 bases, and 6 bases lay between the germline ends. Per the germline V gene, CDR1 is SNHLY and CDR2 is FYNNEI.

This clonotype has ten or more counts. The genes are TRBV30 and TRBJ1-4, with D hard to call. V gave up 1 base and J gave up 6 bases, with 18 bases separating them. Germline V lookup: CDR1 GTSNPN, CDR2 SVGIG (reference sequence). This CDR3 has 16 amino acids. For the CDR3, the DNA is TGTGCCTGGAGTGGGTGGGATACCCTACGAGATGAAAAACTGTTTTTT. Translation: CAWSGWDTLRDEKLFF.

This clonotype was observed a few times. One junction end disagrees with the germline gene, perhaps due to a read error. The chain combines TRBV29-1 with TRBJ2-5; 7 nucleotides align to TRBD1. Germline V gene data show CDR1 as SQVTM and CDR2 as ANQGSEA. This CDR3 contains 15 residues. The CDR3 DNA reads TGCAGCGTTGAGTGGTCCAGGGGGACCGGGGAGACCCGGTACTTC. This translates into CSVEWSRGTGETRYF.

A few counts support this clonotype. The chain recombines TRBV27 with TRBJ2-3; D call uncertain. V lost 9 bases, J lost 3 bases, and 10 bases lay in between. The CDR3 contains 12 residues. Germline V gene sequence: CDR1 MNHEY, CDR2 SMNVEV (reference sequence). The CDR3 loop reads CASIGLTDTQYF. The DNA for the CDR3 is TGTGCCAGTATTGGTTTGACAGATACGCAGTATTTT.

V and J are TRBV7-9 and TRBJ2-5; D ambiguous. Germline V gene lookup returns CDR1 SEHNR and CDR2 FQNEAQ (reference sequence). CDR3 length: 14 residues. Between the trimmed V and J ends, which lost 2 bases and 4 bases, there was a span of 11 bases. The CDR3 loop reads CASSLSAFGETQYF. For the CDR3, the DNA is TGTGCCAGCAGCTTATCTGCTTTTGGAGAGACCCAGTACTTC.

This clonotype was observed a single time. V and J are TRBV5-1 and TRBJ2-1; 13 bases match TRBD2. This CDR3 is 15 amino acids long. Per germline, CDR1 SGHRS and CDR2 YFSETQ. V trimming: 5 bases; J trimming: 8 bases; junction bases outside the gene matches: 7. The CDR3 spells CASRPGLAGLDEQFF. CDR3 nucleotides: TGCGCCAGCAGGCCGGGACTAGCGGGATTAGATGAGCAGTTCTTC.

This clonotype was seen only a few times. V is TRBV20-1 and J is TRBJ2-3; a weak D match, TRBD2 (5 bases). Trimming stripped 0 bases from V and 0 bases from J, with 16 bases between. The CDR3 has 17 residues. CDR1 and CDR2 (germline): DFQATT, SNEGSKA (reference sequence). The CDR3 region has the DNA TGCAGTGCTAGAGACCCGTCGGGGTCGGATAGCACAGATACGCAGTATTTT. This gives the protein CSARDPSGSDSTDTQYF.

This clonotype was observed a few times. This chain links TRBV2 with TRBJ1-5, with no clear D. The ends were cut back, 6 bases at V and 4 bases at J, with 13 bases in the middle. This CDR3 has 14 residues. CDR1 and CDR2 (germline): SNHLY, FYNNEI. The CDR3 region has the DNA TGTGCCAGCAGCCTCGGTCTGGCGAATCAGCCCCAGCATTTT. Protein sequence: CASSLGLANQPQHF.

The sample holds many counts of this clonotype. CDR3 DNA sequence: TGTGCCAGCAGCCCCAGCAAGCACCCTAATGAAAAACTGTTTTTT. It translates to CASSPSKHPNEKLFF. The genes are TRBV7-9 and TRBJ1-4; D gene unclear. The CDR3 is made up of 15 amino acids. V was pared by 5 bases and J by 3 bases, with 13 bases between. The germline V gene encodes CDR1 SEHNR and CDR2 FQNEAQ (reference sequence).

This clonotype was picked up many times. The chain has TRBV11-2 and TRBJ2-3, with TRBD2 matching 12 bases. Germline CDR1 is SGHAT and CDR2 is FQNNGV. Trimming took 5 bases from V and 7 from J; bases not matched to a gene: 4. This CDR3 contains 14 residues. The CDR3 bases are TGTGCCAGCAGCGTAACTAGCGGGGGGAATACGCAGTATTTT. It codes for CASSVTSGGNTQYF.

J is TRBJ1-1 and V is TRBV18, with unresolved D. The CDR3 covers 13 residues. Per the germline V gene, CDR1 is KGHSH and CDR2 is LQKENI. V was pared by 3 bases and J by 6 bases, with 11 bases between. The DNA of the CDR3 is TGTGCCAGCTCACCGTCGGGCCCCCCTGAAGCTTTCTTT. This translates into CASSPSGPPEAFF.

The CDR3 loop is CASSTGQWNTEAFF. The DNA for the CDR3 is TGTGCCAGTAGTACCGGACAGTGGAACACTGAAGCTTTCTTT. The chain carries TRBV19 and TRBJ1-1, with D tentatively TRBD1 (6 bases). The length of the CDR3 is 14 residues. Per the germline V gene, CDR1 is LNHDA and CDR2 is SQIVND (reference sequence). V was trimmed by 4 bases and J by 1 base, leaving 10 bases between them.

The V call is TRBV5-8, the J call TRBJ2-3, with TRBD2 matching 9 bases. Germline lookup yields CDR1 SGHTS and CDR2 YDEGEE. CDR3 length equals 15 residues. With 4 bases clipped from V and 1 base from J, the junction kept 4 bases outside the gene matches. CDR3 sequence: CASSDRLAGTDTQYF. CDR3 coding DNA: TGTGCCAGCAGCGACCGACTAGCGGGCACAGATACGCAGTATTTT.